This T cell receptor beta chain appears in the sequencing data of a study of OX40 agonist ivuxolimab in advanced cancers. The study, taken as a whole, reports: Fewer expanded clones were found on average in CD4+ than in CD8+ T cells. Clones of CD4+ and CD8+ blood T cells grew by week 6 at doses of 0.1 to 3.0 mg/kg. Some nonresponders likewise displayed low normalized T-cell clonal expansion.

At cycle 4 day 1, cycle 7 day 1, and baseline, blood was sampled. Some clones are missing from TCRdb's copy, which holds only in-frame ones; the method was immunoSEQ multiplex PCR. In the table there are some 59,000 clones, roughly 82% of which are singletons. As concerns this clone: What it recognizes is unknown.

The germline V gene has CDR1 LNHDA and CDR2 SQIVND (reference sequence). The CDR3 totals 17 residues. J gave up 0 bases and V 0 bases, and 6 bases lay outside the gene matches. The sequencing here drew on CD4+ or CD8+ T cells sorted from blood, taken in a trial of the OX40 agonist ivuxolimab. This rearrangement joins TRBV19 to TRBJ1-1; 8 nucleotides agree with TRBD1. The origin of this receptor is an adult with an advanced solid tumor such as melanoma, head and neck, liver or kidney cancer. DNA of the CDR3: TGTGCCAGTAGTATAGATCCGCCAGGGGGCTTGAACACTGAAGCTTTCTTT. It yields the protein CASSIDPPGGLNTEAFF.